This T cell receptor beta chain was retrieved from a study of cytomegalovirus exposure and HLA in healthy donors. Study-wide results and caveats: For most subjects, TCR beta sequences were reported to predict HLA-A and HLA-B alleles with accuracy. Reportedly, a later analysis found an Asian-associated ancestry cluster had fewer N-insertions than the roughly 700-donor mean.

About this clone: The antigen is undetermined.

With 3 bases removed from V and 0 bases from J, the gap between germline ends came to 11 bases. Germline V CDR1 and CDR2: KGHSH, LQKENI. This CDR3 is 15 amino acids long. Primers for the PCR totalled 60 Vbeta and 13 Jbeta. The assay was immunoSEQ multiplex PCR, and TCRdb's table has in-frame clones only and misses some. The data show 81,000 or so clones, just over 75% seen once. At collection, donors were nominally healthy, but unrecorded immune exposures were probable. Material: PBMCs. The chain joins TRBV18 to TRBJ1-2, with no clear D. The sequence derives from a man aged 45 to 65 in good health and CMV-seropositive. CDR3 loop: CASSPGTATNYGYTF. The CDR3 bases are TGTGCCAGCTCACCTGGTACCGCGACTAACTATGGCTACACCTTC.